Listed below are T cell receptor beta chains from one sample, sequenced in a study of PD-1 blockade in classical Hodgkin lymphoma. TCRdb's copy holds only in-frame clones and misses some; the assay was immunoSEQ multiplex PCR. This table holds about 23,000 clones, over 75% found once. Sequencing used peripheral blood mononuclear cells (PBMCs), obtained before the fourth cycle of nivolumab. Receptor source: a human donor with classical Hodgkin lymphoma. CDR3s include the opening cysteine and the closing phenylalanine or tryptophan. Fields, in order: V gene, J gene, D gene, clone size, CDR3 DNA, CDR3 protein. A D gene is named only where the DNA matches it firmly. Clone size is not always given. Where it is, it says once, few, many or a class for expanded clones.

v_call: TRBV13
j_call: TRBJ2-7
d_call: .
clone_size: .
cdr3_nt: TGTGCCAGCAGCATCGACAGAGCCTACGAGCAGTACTTC
cdr3_aa: CASSIDRAYEQYF

v_call: TRBV2
j_call: TRBJ2-1
d_call: .
clone_size: .
cdr3_nt: TGTGCCAGCAGTGAAGCAGTACTAGTATTCTACAATGAGCAGTTCTTC
cdr3_aa: CASSEAVLVFYNEQFF

v_call: TRBV18
j_call: TRBJ1-2
d_call: TRBD1
clone_size: .
cdr3_nt: TGTGCCAGCTCACCGGGACAGGGGGCCCCGAGGGGCTACACCTTC
cdr3_aa: CASSPGQGAPRGYTF

v_call: TRBV5-6
j_call: TRBJ2-7
d_call: .
clone_size: .
cdr3_nt: TGTGCCAGCAGCTTCTCCTACGAGCAGTACTTC
cdr3_aa: CASSFSYEQYF

v_call: TRBV5-5
j_call: TRBJ1-3
d_call: .
clone_size: .
cdr3_nt: TGTGCCAGCAGAAACAGTGTTGGTGGAAACACCATATATTTT
cdr3_aa: CASRNSVGGNTIYF

v_call: TRBV27
j_call: TRBJ1-1
d_call: .
clone_size: .
cdr3_nt: TGTGCCAGCAGTTATCGGGTGAACACTGAAGCTTTCTTT
cdr3_aa: CASSYRVNTEAFF

v_call: TRBV6-1
j_call: TRBJ2-2
d_call: .
clone_size: .
cdr3_nt: TGTGCCAGCAGTACCATTAGTTCCGGGGAGCTGTTTTTT
cdr3_aa: CASSTISSGELFF

v_call: TRBV5-1
j_call: TRBJ2-1
d_call: TRBD2
clone_size: few
cdr3_nt: TGCGCCAGCAGCCCTGAGCGGGGGGTAACCAATGAGCAGTTCTTC
cdr3_aa: CASSPERGVTNEQFF

v_call: TRBV9
j_call: TRBJ1-1
d_call: .
clone_size: .
cdr3_nt: TGTGCCAGCAGCGTATCCCCCCCGGGGGCCCAAACTAACACTGAAGCTTTCTTT
cdr3_aa: CASSVSPPGAQTNTEAFF

v_call: TRBV30
j_call: TRBJ2-7
d_call: .
clone_size: .
cdr3_nt: TGTGCCTGGGATTCCTGGAGGGACAGTCAGTACTTC
cdr3_aa: CAWDSWRDSQYF

v_call: TRBV5-4
j_call: TRBJ2-3
d_call: TRBD2
clone_size: .
cdr3_nt: TGTGCCAGCAGCGCGGAGCGGGGGGGCACAGATACGCAGTATTTT
cdr3_aa: CASSAERGGTDTQYF

v_call: TRBV5-1
j_call: TRBJ2-7
d_call: .
clone_size: .
cdr3_nt: TGCGCCAGCAGCTTGAGTACGGGATTCTACGAGCAGTACTTC
cdr3_aa: CASSLSTGFYEQYF

v_call: TRBV2
j_call: TRBJ1-1
d_call: TRBD1
clone_size: .
cdr3_nt: TGTGCCAGCCTCACCTCGGGACAGGGGCCCGGAGCTTTCTTT
cdr3_aa: CASLTSGQGPGAFF

v_call: TRBV28
j_call: TRBJ2-5
d_call: TRBD1
clone_size: .
cdr3_nt: TGTGCCAGCAGTTCACCGGGACAGGGGGCAGAGACCCAGTACTTC
cdr3_aa: CASSSPGQGAETQYF

v_call: TRBV6-5
j_call: TRBJ1-3
d_call: .
clone_size: .
cdr3_nt: TGTGCCAGCAGTCAGACCCGACAGACTGGAAACACCATATATTTT
cdr3_aa: CASSQTRQTGNTIYF

v_call: TRBV11-2
j_call: TRBJ2-7
d_call: TRBD2
clone_size: .
cdr3_nt: TGTGCCAGCAGCTCCCTAGCGGGGAGCTACGAGCAGTACTTC
cdr3_aa: CASSSLAGSYEQYF

v_call: TRBV9
j_call: TRBJ2-1
d_call: TRBD2
clone_size: .
cdr3_nt: TGTGCCAGCCGAAGCGGGGGCAAGGATGAGCAGTTCTTC
cdr3_aa: CASRSGGKDEQFF

v_call: TRBV2
j_call: TRBJ1-1
d_call: .
clone_size: .
cdr3_nt: TGTGCCAGCAGTGATTGGGCGGGCACTGAAGCTTTCTTT
cdr3_aa: CASSDWAGTEAFF

v_call: TRBV9
j_call: TRBJ2-3
d_call: TRBD2
clone_size: .
cdr3_nt: TGTGCCAGCAGCGGGAGACTAGCGGGACCCACAGATACGCAGTATTTT
cdr3_aa: CASSGRLAGPTDTQYF

v_call: TRBV19
j_call: TRBJ1-1
d_call: TRBD1
clone_size: .
cdr3_nt: TGTGCCAGTGATGGAATGGGATACAGGGGGCCCGCCAAAATGAACACTGAAGCTTTCTTT
cdr3_aa: CASDGMGYRGPAKMNTEAFF

v_call: TRBV2
j_call: TRBJ1-5
d_call: .
clone_size: .
cdr3_nt: TGTGCCAGCGAGGGAATAGGAAGCAATCAGCCCCAGCATTTT
cdr3_aa: CASEGIGSNQPQHF

v_call: TRBV27
j_call: TRBJ2-7
d_call: .
clone_size: .
cdr3_nt: TGTGCCAGCAGTCAGGACCTGGACGAGCAGTACTTC
cdr3_aa: CASSQDLDEQYF

v_call: TRBV10-3
j_call: TRBJ2-5
d_call: .
clone_size: .
cdr3_nt: TGTGCCATCAGTGGGGGACAACAAGAGACCCAGTACTTC
cdr3_aa: CAISGGQQETQYF

v_call: TRBV19
j_call: TRBJ2-5
d_call: .
clone_size: .
cdr3_nt: TGTGCCAGCAGTATCCGACAGGGAGGAGAGACCCAGTACTTC
cdr3_aa: CASSIRQGGETQYF

v_call: TRBV7-2
j_call: TRBJ2-5
d_call: .
clone_size: .
cdr3_nt: TGTGCCAGTTCTATTGGGGGGGGGCCTTGGGAGACCCAGTACTTC
cdr3_aa: CASSIGGGPWETQYF

v_call: TRBV6-5
j_call: TRBJ2-1
d_call: TRBD1
clone_size: .
cdr3_nt: TGTGCCAGCAGTTACTCGACAGGGACCGCCTACAATGAGCAGTTCTTC
cdr3_aa: CASSYSTGTAYNEQFF

v_call: TRBV6-4
j_call: TRBJ2-1
d_call: TRBD2
clone_size: .
cdr3_nt: TGTGCCAGCAGTGACGGCACTAGCGTCGGTAATGAGCAGTTCTTC
cdr3_aa: CASSDGTSVGNEQFF

v_call: TRBV4-1
j_call: TRBJ2-1
d_call: .
clone_size: .
cdr3_nt: TGCGCCAGCAGCCCACGGTCACTAGCAGCATACAATGAGCAGTTCTTC
cdr3_aa: CASSPRSLAAYNEQFF

v_call: TRBV18
j_call: TRBJ2-2
d_call: TRBD1
clone_size: few
cdr3_nt: TGTGCCAGCTCACCACCGACAGGGTTAGACACCGGGGAGCTGTTTTTT
cdr3_aa: CASSPPTGLDTGELFF

v_call: TRBV7-9
j_call: TRBJ1-4
d_call: TRBD1
clone_size: .
cdr3_nt: TGTGCCAGCAGCGTTTGGACAGGGGGCTCATTTGAAAAACTGTTTTTT
cdr3_aa: CASSVWTGGSFEKLFF

v_call: TRBV4-1
j_call: TRBJ1-5
d_call: .
clone_size: .
cdr3_nt: TGCGCCAGCAGCCAAGGCTCTGGACGGACATATAGCAATCAGCCCCAGCATTTT
cdr3_aa: CASSQGSGRTYSNQPQHF

v_call: TRBV11-2
j_call: TRBJ1-5
d_call: TRBD1
clone_size: .
cdr3_nt: TGTGCCAGCAGCGAAGGGACAGTCACGAATCAGCCCCAGCATTTT
cdr3_aa: CASSEGTVTNQPQHF

v_call: TRBV4-1
j_call: TRBJ1-1
d_call: TRBD1
clone_size: .
cdr3_nt: TGCGCCAGCAGCCCTATTGAGGGGGCCAACACTGAAGCTTTCTTT
cdr3_aa: CASSPIEGANTEAFF

v_call: TRBV4-2
j_call: TRBJ2-1
d_call: .
clone_size: .
cdr3_nt: TGTGCCAGCAGCCCTTTCGGCAACAATGAGCAGTTCTTC
cdr3_aa: CASSPFGNNEQFF

v_call: TRBV29-1
j_call: TRBJ1-2
d_call: .
clone_size: .
cdr3_nt: TGCAGCGTTTGGACAGCAAACTATGGCTACACCTTC
cdr3_aa: CSVWTANYGYTF

v_call: TRBV19
j_call: TRBJ2-3
d_call: .
clone_size: .
cdr3_nt: TGTGCCAGTAGTACCCTGGATACGCAGTATTTT
cdr3_aa: CASSTLDTQYF

v_call: TRBV7-9
j_call: TRBJ1-1
d_call: .
clone_size: .
cdr3_nt: TGTGCCAGCAGCTTGGCAGACTTAAACACTGAAGCTTTCTTT
cdr3_aa: CASSLADLNTEAFF

v_call: TRBV4-2
j_call: TRBJ2-3
d_call: TRBD2
clone_size: .
cdr3_nt: TGTGCCAGCAGCCAAGATGAAAAAGGGAGCGGGGGGGCTGTGTATACGCAGTATTTT
cdr3_aa: CASSQDEKGSGGAVYTQYF